A single sample is the source of the 21 T cell receptor beta chains below, sequenced in a study of identical twins. MiXCR, applied by TCRdb to the 5' RACE reads, yields one record per CDR3 protein. Here the sample spans about 470,000 distinct CDR3 sequences, about 24% being singletons. This same sample was also taken into another study, of T cells expressing NK-cell markers.

Sequencing was carried out using CD4+ T cells sorted from blood. Receptors originate from a woman aged 18-29 years in good health.

The V and J genes are TRBV20-1 and TRBJ1-6, with 7 bases matching TRBD1. The ends lost 2 bases at V and 5 bases at J; junction bases unmatched: 3. The CDR3 extends over 14 amino acids. The V gene's germline CDR1 is DFQATT and CDR2 SNEGSKA (reference sequence). CDR3 bases: TGCAGTGCTAGAACTGACAGGGATAATTCACCCCTCCACTTT. Translation gives CSARTDRDNSPLHF.

A few counts support this clonotype. This chain connects TRBV12-3 or TRBV12-4 to TRBJ1-2; maybe TRBD1 (5 bases). The CDR3 totals 14 residues. The V and J ends lost 1 base and 8 bases respectively, with 14 bases between them. CDR3 bases: TGTGCCAGCAGTTTAGTGCGACAGCCCAAAGGCTACACCTTC. Its protein product is CASSLVRQPKGYTF.

This clonotype was seen a few times. A much larger clone sits a single nucleotide away, making a read error possible. The chain is built from TRBV5-1 and TRBJ1-1; perhaps TRBD1 as D (5 bases). In germline, CDR1 is SGHRS, CDR2 YFSETQ. Between the trimmed V and J ends, which lost 0 bases and 4 bases, there was a span of 7 bases. The CDR3 contains 13 residues. The CDR3 sequence: CASSLVGATEAFF. The CDR3 DNA reads as TGCGCCAGCAGCTTGGTCGGGGCCACTGAAGCTTTCTTT.

V usage is TRBV12-3 or TRBV12-4 and J usage is TRBJ2-2; D is unclear. The CDR3 sequence is 12 residues long. V gave up 3 bases and J gave up 8 bases, with 7 bases separating them. The CDR3 DNA follows: TGTGCCAGCAGTTTTAGTCGGGGGGAGCTGTTTTTT. Protein: CASSFSRGELFF.

The table lists this clonotype with a few counts. The V gene is TRBV15, the J gene TRBJ1-5, with unresolved D. CDR1 is LNHNV and CDR2 is YYDKDF in the germline V gene (reference sequence). The CDR3 consists of 14 residues. V lost 5 bases and J lost 6, with 14 bases in between. CDR3 amino acids: CATSGAFVGQPQHF. DNA for the CDR3: TGTGCCACCAGCGGAGCCTTCGTGGGTCAGCCCCAGCATTTT.

This chain uses TRBV7-2 with TRBJ2-3, with D possibly being TRBD1 or TRBD2 (5 bases each). The germline V and J ends were trimmed by 6 bases and 0 bases, with 13 bases remaining between them. Germline loops: CDR1 SGHTA, CDR2 FQGNSA. The CDR3 is 15 amino acids. The CDR3 DNA follows: TGTGCCAGCAGTAGGGACCGAACTAGCACAGATACGCAGTATTTT. Translated, it gives CASSRDRTSTDTQYF. The complete variable domain, with remaining parts taken from reference TRBV7-2 and TRBJ2-3, reads GAGVSQSPSNKVTEKGKDVELRCDPISGHTALYWYRQSLGQGLEFLIYFQGNSAPDKSGLPSDRFSAERTGGSVSTLTIQRTQQEDSAVYLCASSRDRTSTDTQYFGPGTRLTVL.

The chain combines TRBV5-1 with TRBJ2-5; D perhaps matches TRBD2 (6 bases). CDR1 and CDR2 (germline): SGHRS, YFSETQ. The CDR3 is 18 residues long. Trimming removed 4 bases from V and 2 bases from J, with 24 bases in between. The CDR3 nucleotides read TGCGCCAGCAGCGAATACAGAGGATCGGGGGTCGGGCAAGAGACCCAGTACTTC. Its translation: CASSEYRGSGVGQETQYF.

This clonotype has a count of ten or more. This sequence joins TRBV29-1 and TRBJ1-1; TRBD1 matches at 7 bases. Germline lookup yields CDR1 SQVTM and CDR2 ANQGSEA. Trimming cost V 7 bases and J 0 bases; bases outside gene matches: 11. CDR3 size: 15 residues. The CDR3 bases are TGCAGCGCCCAACAGGGGTGGGGGATGAACACTGAAGCTTTCTTT. Amino acid sequence: CSAQQGWGMNTEAFF. The variable domain in full, with the rest retrieved from reference TRBV29-1 and TRBJ1-1, is SAVISQKPSRDICQRGTSLTIQCQVDSQVTMMFWYRQQPGQSLTLIATANQGSEATYESGFVIDKFPISRPNLTFSTLTVSNMSPEDSSIYLCSAQQGWGMNTEAFFGQGTRLTVV.

The chain has TRBV7-2 and TRBJ1-1, with D perhaps matching TRBD1 (6 bases). Germline-derived CDR1 and CDR2 are SGHTA and FQGNSA. CDR3 length: 16 residues. V shed 4 bases and J shed 1 base, with 16 bases lying between them. The DNA of the CDR3 is TGTGCCAGCAGCTCAAGGACAGCAAGGAGGAACACTGAAGCTTTCTTT. Residues: CASSSRTARRNTEAFF.

This chain uses TRBV4-1 with TRBJ2-1, with 8 bases fitting TRBD2. This CDR3 spans 13 amino acids. The ends lost 1 base at V and 8 bases at J; junction bases unmatched: 1. Germline CDR1 MGHRA, CDR2 YSYEKL. The CDR3 loop reads CASSQGRGDEQFF. For the CDR3, the DNA is TGCGCCAGCAGCCAAGGGCGGGGGGATGAGCAGTTCTTC.

This clonotype was counted between two and nine times. This chain connects TRBV6-5 to TRBJ2-1, with 11 bases aligning to TRBD1. Unmatched junction bases numbered 6, after V lost 2 bases and J lost 6 bases. CDR1 and CDR2 (germline): MNHEY, SVGAGI. This CDR3 spans 16 amino acids. For the CDR3, the DNA is TGTGCCAGCAGTTACGCCGTTGGGACAGGGGGCAATGAGCAGTTCTTC. It translates to CASSYAVGTGGNEQFF.

This clonotype showed up just a few times. V and J are TRBV5-1 and TRBJ2-3; 11 bases map to TRBD2. Trimming cost V 7 bases and J 5 bases; bases outside gene matches: 9. This CDR3 is 15 amino acids long. From germline, CDR1 is SGHRS and CDR2 YFSETQ. CDR3 in DNA: TGCGCCAGCCTTGGACTAGCGGGCGGCGGAGATACGCAGTATTTT. Protein sequence: CASLGLAGGGDTQYF. The variable domain in full, with the rest retrieved from reference TRBV5-1 and TRBJ2-3, is KAGVTQTPRYLIKTRGQQVTLSCSPISGHRSVSWYQQTPGQGLQFLFEYFSETQRNKGNFPGRFSGRQFSNSRSEMNVSTLELGDSALYLCASLGLAGGGDTQYFGPGTRLTVL.

The chain has TRBV15 and TRBJ2-1, with D tentatively TRBD1 (6 bases). Trimming left V 8 bases short and J 7 bases short, with 15 bases between. CDR1 is LNHNV and CDR2 is YYDKDF in the germline V gene (reference sequence). The CDR3 extends over 13 amino acids. CDR3 bases: TGTGCCACCGGTCAGGGGCTGGGGAATGAGCAGTTCTTC. This codes for CATGQGLGNEQFF.

The chain couples TRBV28 to TRBJ1-5; 10 bases are a match to TRBD1. Unmatched junction bases numbered 10, after V lost 6 bases and J lost 5 bases. CDR1 MDHEN and CDR2 SYDVKM come from the germline V gene. This CDR3 is built from 16 residues. The DNA of the CDR3 is TGTGCCAGCAGACCAGACAGGGGGCTAGGGGATCAGCCCCAGCATTTT. This codes for CASRPDRGLGDQPQHF.

The chain uses TRBV20-1 and TRBJ2-7, with D unclear. The CDR3 length is 12 residues. The ends were cut back, 3 bases at V and 3 bases at J, with 9 bases in the middle. CDR1 is DFQATT and CDR2 is SNEGSKA in the germline V gene (reference sequence). The CDR3 loop reads CSASGWDYEQYF. CDR3 DNA sequence: TGCAGTGCTAGTGGCTGGGACTACGAGCAGTACTTC.

This clonotype has just one count. The V call is TRBV5-1, the J call TRBJ2-3; 7 bases fit TRBD2. Losses at the gene ends were 0 bases for V and 5 bases for J; bases not matched to a gene: 9. Per germline, CDR1 SGHRS and CDR2 YFSETQ. The CDR3 is made up of 16 amino acids. CDR3 nucleotide sequence: TGCGCCAGCAGCTTGGACGGGAGGCGTCGGGGAGATACGCAGTATTTT. The encoded protein is CASSLDGRRRGDTQYF.

This clonotype came up a few times. The rearrangement joins TRBV6-5 to TRBJ2-6; D may be TRBD1 (5 bases). With 4 bases removed from V and 0 bases from J, the gap between germline ends came to 13 bases. CDR1 and CDR2 from the germline V gene are MNHEY and SVGAGI. The CDR3 contains 17 residues. CDR3 sequence reads: CASSLTAPGSGANVLTF. DNA for the CDR3: TGTGCCAGCAGTTTGACAGCCCCTGGCTCTGGGGCCAACGTCCTGACTTTC.

This clonotype was detected many times. The rearrangement links TRBV10-3 to TRBJ2-7; D may correspond to TRBD1 or TRBD2 (5 bases each). Germline CDR1 and CDR2: ENHRY and SYGVKD. Trimming pared 4 bases from V and 0 bases from J, leaving 13 bases between. The CDR3 length is 15 residues. The CDR3 DNA reads TGTGCCATCAGTGGTCCGGGACCCTACTCCTACGAGCAGTACTTC. Its protein is CAISGPGPYSYEQYF.

The chain has TRBV7-2 and TRBJ2-5, with TRBD2 matching over 8 bases. There are 15 residues in the CDR3. J gave up 0 bases and V 8 bases, and 8 bases lay outside the gene matches. Germline values: CDR1 SGHTA, CDR2 FQGNSA. The CDR3 loop reads CASRRSGVYQETQYF. In nucleotides, the CDR3 is TGTGCCAGCCGGCGTAGCGGGGTGTACCAAGAGACCCAGTACTTC.

The chain employs TRBV27 and TRBJ2-2; a weak D match, TRBD2 (5 bases). Looked up from germline, CDR1 is MNHEY and CDR2 is SMNVEV (reference sequence). CDR3 length: 14 amino acids. Trimming removed 6 bases from V and 1 base from J, with 9 bases in between. The CDR3 region is CASSATRNTGELFF. CDR3 coding DNA: TGTGCCAGCAGCGCCACTAGGAACACCGGGGAGCTGTTTTTT.

The gene calls are TRBV5-5 and TRBJ1-2; the D gene is possibly TRBD1 (5 bases). This CDR3 region has 14 residues. The V gene lost 6 bases and the J gene lost 4 bases, with 16 bases spanning the gap. Germline V gene sequence: CDR1 SGHKS, CDR2 YYEKEE (reference sequence). CDR3 in DNA: TGTGCCAGCACCCGCGTGGGGGGGACCTATGGCTACACCTTC. This encodes CASTRVGGTYGYTF.